These T cell receptor beta chains were read from a single sample in a study of blood T cell repertoires in COVID-19. Assay: immunoSEQ multiplex PCR; the TCRdb copy retains only in-frame clones and omits some. The data hold 150,000 to 200,000 clones, with around 85% observed a single time. The sample taken for sequencing was peripheral blood. The receptor set was obtained from a man in his sixties with acute or convalescent COVID-19. Both conserved end residues are part of each CDR3. The D gene is left open where the match is weak. Not every row has a clone size; where given, it reads once, few, many or a size class.

J gene,clone size,V gene,D gene,CDR3 DNA,CDR3 protein
TRBJ1-2,NA,TRBV6-5,TRBD1,TGTGCCAGCAGTACGGGACAGGGGGCGAGGGGCTACACCTTC,CASSTGQGARGYTF
TRBJ2-5,NA,TRBV9,TRBD1,TGTGCCAGCAGCGTAGCAATAGGGACAGGGGGTGATCTGGAGACCCAGTACTTC,CASSVAIGTGGDLETQYF
TRBJ2-1,NA,TRBV2,TRBD2,TGTGCCAGCAGCCCTGGGACTAGCGGGAGGGGCTCCTACAATGAGCAGTTCTTC,CASSPGTSGRGSYNEQFF
TRBJ1-4,NA,TRBV6-1,NA,TGTGCCAGCAGTGAATTCCACAGATCAACTAATGAAAAACTGTTTTTT,CASSEFHRSTNEKLFF
TRBJ2-3,NA,TRBV27,NA,TGTGCCAGCAGGAGGGACTCCCGCACAGATACGCAGTATTTT,CASRRDSRTDTQYF
TRBJ1-2,NA,TRBV19,TRBD1,TGTGCCAGTATGCGAACAGGGGAGGTTGGCTACACCTTC,CASMRTGEVGYTF
TRBJ2-7,NA,TRBV3-1/TRBV3-2,NA,TGTGCCAGCAGCCCTGCTAGCGTCTCCTACGAGCAGTACTTC,CASSPASVSYEQYF
TRBJ2-2,NA,TRBV19,TRBD2,TGTGCCAGTAGTATAGAAGGCGGGAGGGCCACCGGGGAGCTGTTTTTT,CASSIEGGRATGELFF
TRBJ2-5,NA,TRBV7-9,TRBD1,TGTGCCAGCAGCTTTTGGACAGGGTTGAAAGAGACCCAGTACTTC,CASSFWTGLKETQYF
TRBJ2-5,NA,TRBV7-3,TRBD1,TGTGCCAGCAGCTTGGAGCCGGGACAGGGTCAAGAGACCCAGTACTTC,CASSLEPGQGQETQYF
TRBJ2-7,NA,TRBV3-1/TRBV3-2,NA,TGTGCCAGCAGCCAAGCCGTCTCCTACGAGCAGTACTTC,CASSQAVSYEQYF
TRBJ1-2,few,TRBV28,NA,TGTGCCAGCAGTTTGCAGGGTAACTATGGCTACACCTTC,CASSLQGNYGYTF
TRBJ2-2,NA,TRBV29-1,NA,TGCAGCGTTGAACATGGACGGGGAAGCGGGAACACCGGGGAGCTGTTTTTT,CSVEHGRGSGNTGELFF
TRBJ1-1,NA,TRBV7-2,NA,TGTGCCAGCAGCTTATGGGCGGGGGGCATGAACACTGAAGCTTTCTTT,CASSLWAGGMNTEAFF
TRBJ1-1,NA,TRBV6-5,TRBD1,TGTGCCAGCAGTTACGGGGACAGGGGGGGCACTGAAGCTTTCTTT,CASSYGDRGGTEAFF
TRBJ2-7,NA,TRBV14,TRBD2,TGTGCCAGCAGCCAAGTAAGCTGGCAGGGTCGGCTAGCGGGTTTACCCTGGGGCTACGAGCAGTACTTC,CASSQVSWQGRLAGLPWGYEQYF
TRBJ2-1,NA,TRBV9,NA,TGTGCCAGCAGCGTAAGGCAGGGGACGATCAATGAGCAGTTCTTC,CASSVRQGTINEQFF
TRBJ2-2,NA,TRBV7-9,NA,TGTGCCAGCAGCTTAGCCTTCGCAGGGGCTGCCGGGGAGCTGTTTTTT,CASSLAFAGAAGELFF
TRBJ2-5,NA,TRBV5-1,TRBD2,TGCGCCAGCAGCGGTGGACTAGCGGGAGGGCCGCGGCGGGAGACCCAGTACTTC,CASSGGLAGGPRRETQYF
TRBJ1-1,NA,TRBV18,NA,TGTGCCAGCTCACCAACCGGAACAGGGTGGACTGAAGCTTTCTTT,CASSPTGTGWTEAFF
TRBJ1-4,medium-sized,TRBV27,TRBD1,TGTGCCAGCAGCCCTAACAGGGGGCGGGACTCTAATGAAAAACTGTTTTTT,CASSPNRGRDSNEKLFF
TRBJ1-5,many,TRBV7-8,NA,TGTGCCAGCAGTTCGGGATATCGAGGACCTAGCAATCAGCCCCAGCATTTT,CASSSGYRGPSNQPQHF
TRBJ2-1,NA,TRBV5-1,NA,TGCGCCAGCAGCTTGGCGGTCGATTATAGTGAGCAGTTCTTC,CASSLAVDYSEQFF
TRBJ2-1,NA,TRBV5-5,TRBD2,TGTGCCAGCAGCTCTCAGATTGGCGGGAGTATCGAAAATGAGCAGTTCTTC,CASSSQIGGSIENEQFF
TRBJ2-7,NA,TRBV5-5,TRBD2,TGTGCCAGCAGCCAAATACGACTAGCGCTAGCCTACGAGCAGTACTTC,CASSQIRLALAYEQYF
TRBJ2-4,once,TRBV29-1,NA,TGCAGCGTTGAACGGGGCAAAAACATTCAGTACTTC,CSVERGKNIQYF
TRBJ2-7,NA,TRBV29-1,TRBD2,TGCAGCGTAGTACTAGCGGGAGATTTCTACGAGCAGTACTTC,CSVVLAGDFYEQYF
TRBJ1-1,NA,TRBV9,NA,TGTGCCAGCAGCGAGGGACTTGGGGAGGGGAGGGTGTGGAACACTGAAGCTTTCTTT,CASSEGLGEGRVWNTEAFF
TRBJ1-4,NA,TRBV6-5,NA,TGTGCCAGCAGATGGGGGGTAGATGAAAAACTGTTTTTT,CASRWGVDEKLFF
TRBJ1-1,NA,TRBV7-9,TRBD1,TGTGCCAGCACCAGGGACAGGGGGCTGAGGACTGAAGCTTTCTTT,CASTRDRGLRTEAFF
TRBJ2-3,NA,TRBV4-1,NA,TGCGCCAGCAGCCAAGATGGCGGTGGCACAGATACGCAGTATTTT,CASSQDGGGTDTQYF
TRBJ2-7,NA,TRBV7-2,TRBD2,TGTGCCAGCGGTATCAACCTAGCGGCCTACGAGCAGTACTTC,CASGINLAAYEQYF
TRBJ2-1,NA,TRBV7-3,TRBD1,TGTGCCAGCAGCTTATTGGTAGGGCAGGGGGTTGGTGAGCAGTTCTTC,CASSLLVGQGVGEQFF
TRBJ1-1,few,TRBV6-5,TRBD1,TGTGCCAGCAGACGTCCCGGGACAGGGGAAGCTTTCTTT,CASRRPGTGEAFF
TRBJ1-3,NA,TRBV5-4,TRBD1,TGTGCCAGCAGCTTGGGGGACAGCGGAAACACCATATATTTT,CASSLGDSGNTIYF
TRBJ2-2,NA,TRBV5-1,NA,TGCGCCAGCAGAGTACTAGTGAACACCGGGGAGCTGTTTTTT,CASRVLVNTGELFF
TRBJ2-7,NA,TRBV11-2,TRBD2,TGTGCCAGCAGCCCCCTAGCGGGAGTGTCCGAGCAGTACTTC,CASSPLAGVSEQYF
TRBJ1-1,NA,TRBV6-5,NA,TGTGCCAGCAGTCGCGGGCCTTTACCGAACACTGAAGCTTTCTTT,CASSRGPLPNTEAFF
TRBJ2-3,NA,TRBV28,TRBD2,TGTGCCAGCAGTTCAACGGGAGGGCCGAATACGCAGTATTTT,CASSSTGGPNTQYF
TRBJ1-2,few,TRBV28,NA,TGTGCCATCCGGGCAGGGATCCATGGCTACACCTTC,CAIRAGIHGYTF
TRBJ2-1,NA,TRBV3-1/TRBV3-2,TRBD2,TGTGCCAGCAGCCAAGGGCTAGCGGGATCGGGCGAGAATGAGCAGTTCTTC,CASSQGLAGSGENEQFF
TRBJ1-6,NA,TRBV9,TRBD1,TGTGCCAGCAGCGGGGACAGGCCTTGGTCACCCCTCCACTTT,CASSGDRPWSPLHF
TRBJ2-3,NA,TRBV10-3,TRBD2,TGTGCCATCAGTGACCGAGGGGAGGGGGATACGCAGTATTTT,CAISDRGEGDTQYF
TRBJ1-1,NA,TRBV3-1/TRBV3-2,NA,TGTGCCAGCAGCCCCGTAAAGGGGTCTGAAGCTTTCTTT,CASSPVKGSEAFF
TRBJ1-2,NA,TRBV9,NA,TGTGCCAGCGCACGACAGGCCCTAAACTATGGCTACACCTTC,CASARQALNYGYTF